Shown below are 30 T cell receptor beta chains from a single sample sequenced in a study of post-analysis software for immune sequencing data. Notes on the study in general: Relative to controls, patients had 5 or 6 TRBV segments at higher frequency, with TRBV5-6, TRBV5-1 and TRBV20-1 among these.

The antigens for these receptors are not known. Each TCR beta cDNA library carried unique molecular identifiers. TCRdb called the PCR reads again in MiXCR, with one record for every CDR3 protein. Among some 890,000 distinct CDR3 sequences, 53% were seen once, and the ten largest hold about 4.8%. The specimen was blood. The receptors come from a girl aged 5 to 17 with multiple sclerosis.

The chain employs TRBV5-1 and TRBJ2-2; 15 nucleotides agree with TRBD2. The CDR3 runs to 15 residues. CDR1 and CDR2 from the germline V gene are SGHRS and YFSETQ. The V and J ends lost 3 bases and 9 bases, in that order; junction bases with no gene match: 3. This chain's CDR3 is CASSSGLAGGRELFF. In DNA, the CDR3 is TGCGCCAGCAGCTCGGGACTAGCGGGGGGCCGGGAGCTGTTTTTT.

The rearrangement uses TRBV7-9 and TRBJ2-1, with D perhaps matching TRBD1 (5 bases). The CDR3 length is 15 residues. V was trimmed by 7 bases and J by 2 bases, leaving 15 bases between them. The V gene's germline CDR1 is SEHNR and CDR2 FQNEAQ (reference sequence). The CDR3 DNA is TGTGCCAGCACCGAGACAGTAAAGCCCTACAATGAGCAGTTCTTC. Protein sequence: CASTETVKPYNEQFF.

This clonotype appeared a few times. V and J are TRBV7-2 and TRBJ2-1; D gene uncertain. From germline, CDR1 is SGHTA and CDR2 FQGNSA. The CDR3 is made up of 15 amino acids. V was shortened by 4 bases and J by 0 bases, with 10 bases between the two germline ends. DNA for the CDR3: TGTGCCAGCAGCTCCAGTGGGAACTCCTACAATGAGCAGTTCTTC. This encodes CASSSSGNSYNEQFF.

In its sample, this clonotype was seen a few times. This chain joins TRBV3-1 and TRBJ1-2; 7 positions match TRBD1. V shed 2 bases, J shed 4 bases, and the junction held 4 bases outside the gene matches. Germline CDR1 LGHDT, CDR2 YNNKEL (reference sequence). The length of the CDR3 is 14 residues. Here the CDR3 reads CASSQRDSPYGYTF. CDR3 nucleotide sequence: TGTGCCAGCAGCCAACGGGACAGCCCCTATGGCTACACCTTC. The whole variable domain, filled in from reference TRBV3-1 and TRBJ1-2, reads DTAVSQTPKYLVTQMGNDKSIKCEQNLGHDTMYWYKQDSKKFLKIMFSYNNKELIINETVPNRFSPKSPDKAHLNLHINSLELGDSAVYFCASSQRDSPYGYTFGSGTRLTVV.

The chain recombines TRBV27 with TRBJ2-5; 13 bases line up with TRBD2. The better agreement between TRBJ2-1 and the DNA end casts doubt on the J call. CDR1 MNHEY and CDR2 SMNVEV come from the germline V gene (reference sequence). CDR3 length: 17 residues. CDR3 coding DNA: TGTGCCAGCAGTAAATTGCTGGGACTAGCGGGACAAGAGACCCAGTTCTTC. It translates to CASSKLLGLAGQETQFF.

The chain recombines TRBV4-1 with TRBJ2-5; D assignment may be TRBD1 or TRBD2 (5 bases each). Per the germline V gene, CDR1 is MGHRA and CDR2 is YSYEKL. This CDR3 is built from 17 residues. V was pared by 6 bases and J by 5 bases, with 25 bases between. Here the CDR3 DNA reads TGCGCCAGCAGTCTCAACGACCGGGACGGACGCCAGGAGACCCAGTACTTC. Translated, it gives CASSLNDRDGRQETQYF.

This clonotype was recorded a few times. The chain joins TRBV6-1 to TRBJ2-7; D is undetermined. This CDR3 is 14 amino acids long. CDR1 and CDR2 from the germline V gene are MNHNS and SASEGT. Trimming left V 7 bases short and J 0 bases short, with 13 bases between. Here the CDR3 reads CASTQGLSSYEQYF. DNA of the CDR3: TGTGCCAGCACCCAAGGCTTGAGCTCCTACGAGCAGTACTTC.

This clonotype has a handful of counts. V and J are TRBV14 and TRBJ2-7; D call uncertain. The ends were cut back, 0 bases at V and 3 bases at J, with 12 bases in the middle. Germline V gene sequence: CDR1 SGHDN, CDR2 FVKESK. The CDR3 spans 15 residues. In DNA form, the CDR3 reads TGTGCCAGCAGCCAAGATCGGTCCGCCCTCTACGAGCAGTACTTC. Translation gives CASSQDRSALYEQYF.

This clonotype was seen only once. In DNA, the CDR3 is TGTGCCAGCAGATTTATGCCATTACGGTCGGATGAGCAGTTCTTC. This gives the protein CASRFMPLRSDEQFF. The rearrangement joins TRBV11-2 to TRBJ2-1; D gene unclear. The CDR3 contains 15 residues. CDR1 and CDR2 from the germline V gene are SGHAT and FQNNGV. V lost 6 bases and J 8 bases, leaving 20 bases between the germline ends. The full variable domain, in which reference TRBV11-2 and TRBJ2-1 provide the parts outside the CDR3, is EAGVAQSPRYKIIEKRQSVAFWCNPISGHATLYWYQQILGQGPKLLIQFQNNGVVDDSQLPKDRFSAERLKGVDSTLKIQPAKLEDSAVYLCASRFMPLRSDEQFFGPGTRLTVL.

This clonotype was seen a handful of times. In nucleotides, the CDR3 is TGTGCCAGCAGTATCTCCTGGACTAGCGGGGGGCGGAGCACAGATACGCAGTATTTT. It codes for CASSISWTSGGRSTDTQYF. The chain couples TRBV12-3 or TRBV12-4 to TRBJ2-3; 14 bases are a match to TRBD2. V lost 5 bases and J lost 0; bases outside the gene matches: 10. The CDR3 length is 19 residues.

The gene calls are TRBV29-1 and TRBJ1-2; the D gene is possibly TRBD1 (6 bases). This CDR3 has 11 amino acids. Germline V lookup: CDR1 SQVTM, CDR2 ANQGSEA. V was shortened by 4 bases and J by 4 bases, with 7 bases between the two germline ends. CDR3 sequence reads: CSVAGVYGYTF. The CDR3 region has the DNA TGCAGCGTTGCAGGGGTCTATGGCTACACCTTC.

The rearrangement links TRBV15 to TRBJ1-1, with D possibly being TRBD1 (5 bases). V lost 1 base and J lost 5, with 14 bases in between. Germline CDR1 and CDR2: LNHNV and YYDKDF (reference sequence). This CDR3 has 15 residues. CDR3 protein: CATSRGGPRRTEAFF. Written as DNA, the CDR3 is TGTGCCACCAGCAGAGGGGGACCGAGGAGGACTGAAGCTTTCTTT.

This clonotype was seen only a few times. The V gene is TRBV25-1, the J gene TRBJ2-7, with D unresolved. This CDR3 region has 14 residues. Trimming removed 0 bases from V and 0 bases from J, with 6 bases in between. Germline-derived CDR1 and CDR2 are MGHDK and SYGVNS. In DNA, the CDR3 is TGTGCCAGCAGTGAATATCAGAGCTCCTACGAGCAGTACTTC. Encoded protein: CASSEYQSSYEQYF.

This clonotype has just a few counts. The V gene is TRBV5-1, the J gene TRBJ2-7; 7 bases are a match to TRBD1. The germline CDR1 and CDR2 sequences are SGHRS and YFSETQ. The V segment lost 4 bases and the J segment 2 bases; nucleotides outside the gene matches: 6. The CDR3 length is 14 residues. This CDR3 is CASSLRDSTYEQYF. DNA for the CDR3: TGCGCCAGCAGCCTCCGGGACAGCACCTACGAGCAGTACTTC. The full variable domain, completed using reference TRBV5-1 and TRBJ2-7, is KAGVTQTPRYLIKTRGQQVTLSCSPISGHRSVSWYQQTPGQGLQFLFEYFSETQRNKGNFPGRFSGRQFSNSRSEMNVSTLELGDSALYLCASSLRDSTYEQYFGPGTRLTVT.

As regards this clonotype: Compared with germline, one end of the junction differs, possibly owing to a read error. J is TRBJ2-6 and V is TRBV7-9; tentatively, D is TRBD1 (6 bases). CDR3 length: 17 amino acids. CDR1 is SEHNR and CDR2 is FQNEAQ in the germline V gene (reference sequence). CDR3 DNA sequence: TGTGCCAGCCCCCCGGAGACAGGAATCTCTGGGGCCAACGCCCTGACTTTC. Residues: CASPPETGISGANALTF.

The chain employs TRBV5-4 and TRBJ2-3; 8 bases are a match to TRBD2. The germline V gene has CDR1 SGHNT and CDR2 YYREEE (reference sequence). V lost 0 bases and J lost 0; bases outside the gene matches: 12. The CDR3 consists of 19 residues. CDR3 amino acids: CASSLAEAGVLLSTDTQYF. The CDR3, as DNA: TGTGCCAGCAGCTTGGCCGAAGCGGGGGTGCTCCTTAGCACAGATACGCAGTATTTT.

The J gene is TRBJ1-1, the V gene TRBV29-1; D not certain. The CDR3 sequence is 15 residues long. Trimming pared 6 bases from V and 4 bases from J, leaving 21 bases between. Per the germline V gene, CDR1 is SQVTM and CDR2 is ANQGSEA. CDR3 sequence: CSVGVVIMAGTEAFF. The CDR3, as DNA: TGCAGCGTCGGGGTAGTAATCATGGCGGGCACTGAAGCTTTCTTT.

The sample holds a few counts of this clonotype. The rearrangement joins TRBV9 to TRBJ2-5, with 11 nucleotides matching TRBD2. With V trimmed by 0 bases and J by 2 bases, 0 bases remained unmatched. Germline assignment: CDR1 SGDLS and CDR2 YYNGEE. This CDR3 comprises 15 residues. The chain's CDR3 is CASSVVAGGQETQYF. CDR3 in DNA: TGTGCCAGCAGCGTAGTAGCGGGAGGGCAAGAGACCCAGTACTTC.

This clonotype was seen more than once but under ten times. CDR3 in DNA: TGTGCCAGCAGTAGGGGGATCCTTCAAGAGACCCAGTACTTC. Amino acids: CASSRGILQETQYF. The chain has TRBV6-5 and TRBJ2-5; maybe TRBD1 (6 bases). Per the germline V gene, CDR1 is MNHEY and CDR2 is SVGAGI. The V end was cut by 5 bases, the J end by 2 bases, with 12 bases between. This CDR3 contains 14 residues.

This clonotype was observed a few times. The chain couples TRBV12-3 or TRBV12-4 to TRBJ1-2, with no clear D. The CDR3 is made up of 15 amino acids. Trimming took off 6 bases at V and 1 base at J, with 15 bases between the two ends. The CDR3 nucleotides are TGTGCCAGCAGCCTCCTCGGCCAGCTTAACTATGGCTACACCTTC. Translation gives CASSLLGQLNYGYTF.

Comments on this clonotype: Here the CDR3 omits its conserved ending phenylalanine or tryptophan, so a read error is the likely source. The chain joins TRBV20-1 to TRBJ2-1; 7 positions match TRBD2. This CDR3 contains 14 residues. The trim removed 5 bases at V and 2 bases at J, leaving 6 bases unmatched. Germline loops: CDR1 DFQATT, CDR2 SNEGSKA (reference sequence). The CDR3: CSAELAGAYNEQFL. The CDR3 nucleotides read TGCAGTGCTGAGCTTGCGGGAGCCTACAATGAGCAGTTCTTG.

The chain links TRBV7-7 to TRBJ2-5; D is ambiguous. V gave up 3 bases and J gave up 1 base, with 6 bases separating them. This CDR3 region has 13 residues. From germline, CDR1 is SSHAT and CDR2 FNYEAQ (reference sequence). As DNA, the CDR3 is TGTGCCAGCAGCTTTGGGGTCCAAGAGACCCAGTACTTC. Encoded protein: CASSFGVQETQYF.

The chain combines TRBV5-1 with TRBJ1-5, with 8 bases identical to TRBD1. Germline V gene lookup returns CDR1 SGHRS and CDR2 YFSETQ. V lost 0 bases and J lost 5; bases outside the gene matches: 4. This CDR3 has 15 residues. CDR3 sequence reads: CASSLGRGQDQPQHF. DNA of the CDR3: TGCGCCAGCAGCTTGGGCAGGGGGCAGGATCAGCCCCAGCATTTT.

The count of this clonotype is one. The junction and the germline gene differ at one end; a read error may be behind it. The V gene is TRBV25-1, the J gene TRBJ1-1, with D unclear. This CDR3 has 14 amino acids. The germline V gene encodes CDR1 MGHDK and CDR2 SYGVNS. Here the CDR3 reads CASSEFDENTEAFF. The CDR3 coding sequence is TGTGCCAGCAGTGAATTTGACGAGAACACTGAAGCCTTCTTT.

The chain joins TRBV20-1 to TRBJ1-6; TRBD1 aligns across 8 bases. The V gene's germline CDR1 is DFQATT and CDR2 SNEGSKA (reference sequence). The CDR3 has 16 amino acids. The V and J ends lost 0 bases and 7 bases, in that order; junction bases with no gene match: 8. In DNA form, the CDR3 reads TGCAGTGCTAGAGAACCCCTCGGACAGGGCAATTCACCCCTCCACTTT. It codes for CSAREPLGQGNSPLHF.

This chain uses TRBV7-3 with TRBJ1-1, with a tentative D call TRBD1 (5 bases). CDR1 and CDR2 (germline): SGHTA, FQGTGA. The CDR3 is 15 amino acids. V was cut by 1 base and J by 3 bases, with 12 bases left in between. This CDR3 is CASSLMGGTYTEAFF. CDR3 DNA sequence: TGTGCCAGCAGCTTAATGGGAGGGACGTACACTGAAGCTTTCTTT.

The V call is TRBV6-5, the J call TRBJ2-3; D possibly corresponds to TRBD2 (6 bases). Germline V CDR1 and CDR2: MNHEY, SVGAGI. The V end was cut by 2 bases, the J end by 6 bases, with 12 bases between. The CDR3 extends over 14 amino acids. The CDR3 DNA reads TGTGCCAGCAGTTACAATCGGGGGTCTGATACGCAGTATTTT. Protein: CASSYNRGSDTQYF.

CDR3: CSVLWDRESYEQYF. The CDR3 DNA reads TGCAGCGTTCTGTGGGACAGGGAAAGCTACGAGCAGTACTTC. V gene TRBV29-1 combines with J gene TRBJ2-7; 9 nucleotides match TRBD1. Looked up from germline, CDR1 is SQVTM and CDR2 is ANQGSEA. V shed 5 bases, J shed 3 bases, and the junction held 8 bases outside the gene matches. The CDR3 is 14 amino acids.

The chain carries TRBV18 and TRBJ1-1; TRBD1 agrees at 12 bases. The germline V gene encodes CDR1 KGHSH and CDR2 LQKENI. V lost 3 bases to trimming and J lost 5 bases; unmatched junction nucleotides: 4. CDR3 length: 15 amino acids. The CDR3 region is CASSPGTGGRTEAFF. DNA for the CDR3: TGTGCCAGCTCACCTGGGACAGGGGGCCGGACTGAAGCTTTCTTT. Full variable domain (missing parts from reference TRBV18 and TRBJ1-1): NAGVMQNPRHLVRRRGQEARLRCSPMKGHSHVYWYRQLPEEGLKFMVYLQKENIIDESGMPKERFSAEFPKEGPSILRIQQVVRGDSAAYFCASSPGTGGRTEAFFGQGTRLTVV.

This chain links TRBV7-9 with TRBJ1-1; D is uncertain. Germline CDR1 is SEHNR and CDR2 is FQNEAQ (reference sequence). The CDR3 totals 15 residues. V was pared by 5 bases and J by 2 bases, with 15 bases between. The CDR3 nucleotides read TGTGCCAGCAGCCTAAACTCGGACCCTAACACTGAAGCTTTCTTT. As protein: CASSLNSDPNTEAFF.